This T cell receptor beta chain is from a study of shared clonotypes between healthy human individuals. Libraries were prepared by immunoSEQ multiplex PCR; TCRdb keeps only in-frame clonotypes and omits some of them. The data hold about 700,000 clones, with about 91% observed a single time. Naive-designated CD8 cells lacked CD45RO, were positively enriched for CCR7, and omitted terminally differentiated effector memory CD45RA+ cells. Per the germline V gene, CDR1 is SGHVS and CDR2 is FNYEAQ. V lost 5 bases to trimming and J lost 1 base, with 13 bases between them. The CDR3 sequence is 15 residues long.

This chain joins TRBV7-6 and TRBJ2-3, with D possibly being TRBD1 (6 bases). The clonotype comes from a man younger than 40 in good health. Sequenced sample: naive CD8+ T cells sorted from blood. CDR3 nucleotide sequence: TGTGCCAGCAGCATGTGGACAGAAGGCACAGATACGCAGTATTTT. It translates to CASSMWTEGTDTQYF. Full variable domain (rest looked up from reference TRBV7-6 and TRBJ2-3): GAGVSQSPRYKVTKRGQDVALRCDPISGHVSLYWYRQALGQGPEFLTYFNYEAQQDKSGLPNDRFSAERPEGSISTLTIQRTEQRDSAMYRCASSMWTEGTDTQYFGPGTRLTVL.